These 20 T cell receptor beta chains originate from one sample sequenced in a study of blood T cell repertoires in COVID-19 (dated by TCRdb to 2018 to 2021). Library preparation employed the immunoSEQ multiplex PCR assay. Sourced from immuneACCESS, this table was stored by TCRdb with only in-frame sequences that have V and J called. A share of the clones is absent; for the studies checked, an unresolved V gene accounts for under half, and the remainder has no known explanation. Within this sample are approximately 190,000 clones, with 80% to 85% of them counted one time only. The ten most abundant clones make up about 6.5% of the sample. Source material: peripheral blood. These receptor sequences come from a woman aged 40-49 years with acute or convalescent COVID-19.

This rearrangement joins TRBV6-5 to TRBJ2-2; 9 bases match TRBD1. V lost 2 bases and J lost 8; bases outside the gene matches: 9. The length of the CDR3 is 16 residues. From germline, CDR1 is MNHEY and CDR2 SVGAGI. CDR3 sequence (DNA): TGTGCCAGCAGTTACAGTGACAGGGGGGAAGGGGGGGAGCTGTTTTTT. Amino acid sequence: CASSYSDRGEGGELFF.

V is TRBV18 and J is TRBJ2-5; TRBD2 agrees at 7 bases. The length of the CDR3 is 15 residues. Looked up from germline, CDR1 is KGHSH and CDR2 is LQKENI. V was pared by 3 bases and J by 4 bases, with 8 bases of the junction left unmatched. The CDR3 coding sequence is TGTGCCAGCTCACCCCAGCGGGACTCGCGAGAGACCCAGTACTTC. Its translation: CASSPQRDSRETQYF.

The gene calls are TRBV27 and TRBJ2-3, with a tentative D call TRBD1 (5 bases). The CDR3 totals 15 residues. Germline lookup yields CDR1 MNHEY and CDR2 SMNVEV (reference sequence). Trimming shortened V by 3 bases and J by 2 bases, and 12 bases separated the two germline ends. In DNA, the CDR3 is TGTGCCAGCAGTTTGGCCGACAGCCTCACAGATACGCAGTATTTT. Its translation: CASSLADSLTDTQYF.

V usage is TRBV18 and J usage is TRBJ2-5; 9 nucleotides agree with TRBD2. The CDR3 covers 15 residues. Germline V gives CDR1 KGHSH, CDR2 LQKENI. Trimming removed 1 base from V and 2 bases from J; junction bases left unmatched: 2. The CDR3 DNA follows: TGTGCCAGCTCACCACGGCTAGCGGGACAAGAGACCCAGTACTTC. Protein sequence: CASSPRLAGQETQYF. The whole variable domain, filled in from reference TRBV18 and TRBJ2-5, reads NAGVMQNPRHLVRRRGQEARLRCSPMKGHSHVYWYRQLPEEGLKFMVYLQKENIIDESGMPKERFSAEFPKEGPSILRIQQVVRGDSAAYFCASSPRLAGQETQYFGPGTRLLVL.

This clone has only one observation. This rearrangement joins TRBV5-6 to TRBJ2-7, with 7 bases lining up with TRBD2. Per the germline V gene, CDR1 is SGHDT and CDR2 is YYEEEE. The V gene end was trimmed by 0 bases and the J gene end by 2 bases; junction bases not matched to a gene: 8. The CDR3 totals 16 residues. CDR3 protein: CASSLGLGTTPYEQYF. CDR3 nucleotides: TGTGCCAGCAGCTTGGGCCTGGGGACTACGCCCTACGAGCAGTACTTC.

The chain couples TRBV12-3 or TRBV12-4 to TRBJ1-1; the D gene is possibly TRBD1 (6 bases). Trimming shortened V by 5 bases and J by 5 bases, and 12 bases separated the two germline ends. CDR3 length: 13 residues. CDR3 in amino acids: CASSPYRETEAFF. The CDR3 DNA sequence: TGTGCCAGCAGTCCTTACAGGGAAACTGAAGCTTTCTTT.

V is TRBV23-1 and J is TRBJ2-6; maybe TRBD2 (5 bases). TRBV23-1 falls under the ORF class, with uncertain function. The CDR3 is 18 amino acids. Trimming left V 0 bases short and J 0 bases short, with 12 bases between. Here the CDR3 reads CASSQSEYGISGANVLTF. As DNA, the CDR3 is TGCGCCAGCAGTCAATCGGAGTACGGGATCTCTGGGGCCAACGTCCTGACTTTC.

The chain employs TRBV27 and TRBJ2-1; the match to TRBD1 covers 7 bases. Germline V gene lookup returns CDR1 MNHEY and CDR2 SMNVEV (reference sequence). Trimming took 5 bases from V and 2 from J; bases not matched to a gene: 9. CDR3 length equals 16 residues. The CDR3 sequence is CASSRQGVETYNEQFF. In DNA, the CDR3 is TGTGCCAGCAGTCGGCAGGGGGTGGAAACCTACAATGAGCAGTTCTTC.

The V call is TRBV4-1, the J call TRBJ1-5; D remains unclear. The CDR3 has 15 amino acids. Between the trimmed V and J ends, which lost 0 bases and 3 bases, there was a span of 9 bases. Germline assignment: CDR1 MGHRA and CDR2 YSYEKL. CDR3 in amino acids: CASSQDWAFNQPQHF. The CDR3, as DNA: TGCGCCAGCAGCCAAGATTGGGCCTTCAATCAGCCCCAGCATTTT.

The rearrangement joins TRBV5-1 to TRBJ2-2; 15 bases agree with TRBD2. In germline, CDR1 is SGHRS, CDR2 YFSETQ. V dropped 4 bases and J dropped 6; count of bases not matched to a gene: 7. CDR3 length equals 17 residues. In DNA, the CDR3 is TGCGCCAGCAGCACCGGACTAGCGGGGGGGATCGCCGGGGAGCTGTTTTTT. Amino acids: CASSTGLAGGIAGELFF.

The chain combines TRBV5-1 with TRBJ2-7; possible D gene TRBD2, 5 bases. With 5 bases removed from V and 0 bases from J, the gap between germline ends came to 21 bases. CDR3 size: 17 residues. Germline-derived CDR1 and CDR2 are SGHRS and YFSETQ. The CDR3 is CASRVRANGGSSYEQYF. The CDR3 nucleotides read TGCGCCAGCAGGGTGAGGGCGAACGGCGGAAGCTCCTACGAGCAGTACTTC.

V usage is TRBV6-5 and J usage is TRBJ2-7; 9 bases agree with TRBD2. The CDR3 is 15 amino acids. Germline V gene lookup returns CDR1 MNHEY and CDR2 SVGAGI. V lost 10 bases to trimming and J lost 3 bases; unmatched junction nucleotides: 13. The CDR3 nucleotides read TGTGCCACCAAGGGTGGGGCTAGCGGGGACTACGAGCAGTACTTC. Protein product: CATKGGASGDYEQYF.

This rearrangement joins TRBV7-2 to TRBJ2-1; D is undetermined. Germline CDR1 SGHTA, CDR2 FQGNSA. The CDR3 is made up of 12 amino acids. V was cut by 1 base and J by 11 bases, with 9 bases left in between. The CDR3 loop is CASSLGDSKQFF. Here the CDR3 DNA reads TGTGCCAGCAGCTTAGGAGATAGTAAGCAGTTCTTC. The full variable domain, completed using reference TRBV7-2 and TRBJ2-1, is GAGVSQSPSNKVTEKGKDVELRCDPISGHTALYWYRQSLGQGLEFLIYFQGNSAPDKSGLPSDRFSAERTGGSVSTLTIQRTQQEDSAVYLCASSLGDSKQFFGPGTRLTVL.

This chain connects TRBV4-1 to TRBJ2-5, with TRBD2 identical over 11 bases. V trimming: 7 bases; J trimming: 3 bases; junction bases outside the gene matches: 10. The CDR3 has 16 residues. In germline, CDR1 is MGHRA, CDR2 YSYEKL. CDR3 sequence reads: CASTRLAGREEETQYF. CDR3 in DNA: TGCGCCAGCACCAGACTAGCGGGGAGGGAGGAAGAGACCCAGTACTTC.

The J gene is TRBJ2-4, the V gene TRBV28; unclear D gene. Per the germline V gene, CDR1 is MDHEN and CDR2 is SYDVKM. The CDR3 sequence is 15 residues long. Deletions cut 2 bases from V and 1 base from J, with 9 bases between. CDR3 residues: CASSLGFGAKNIQYF. The CDR3 coding sequence is TGTGCCAGCAGTTTAGGTTTCGGGGCCAAAAACATTCAGTACTTC.

This sequence joins TRBV19 and TRBJ1-1, with 8 bases that match TRBD1. Germline V gene data show CDR1 as LNHDA and CDR2 as SQIVND (reference sequence). V gave up 9 bases and J gave up 3 bases; unmatched junction bases: 18. CDR3 length equals 17 residues. The chain's CDR3 is CASRLDRGNSRDTEAFF. Written as DNA, the CDR3 is TGTGCCAGCAGACTCGACAGGGGTAACTCTCGGGACACTGAAGCTTTCTTT.

The gene calls are TRBV6-1 and TRBJ2-1; 10 nucleotides match TRBD2. The CDR3 sequence is 15 residues long. The V gene end was trimmed by 2 bases and the J gene end by 6 bases; junction bases not matched to a gene: 4. The V gene's germline CDR1 is MNHNS and CDR2 SASEGT. In nucleotides, the CDR3 is TGTGCCAGCAGTGAAACAGCGGGGGGGCCCAATGAGCAGTTCTTC. This encodes CASSETAGGPNEQFF.

The chain joins TRBV11-2 to TRBJ2-1; D unclear. The V and J ends lost 1 base and 0 bases respectively, with 10 bases between them. The CDR3 is 16 residues long. The germline CDR1 and CDR2 sequences are SGHAT and FQNNGV. CDR3 amino acids: CASSLGRVSSYNEQFF. For the CDR3, the DNA is TGTGCCAGCAGCTTAGGTCGCGTTAGCTCCTACAATGAGCAGTTCTTC. Supplemented by reference TRBV11-2 and TRBJ2-1, the full variable domain reads EAGVAQSPRYKIIEKRQSVAFWCNPISGHATLYWYQQILGQGPKLLIQFQNNGVVDDSQLPKDRFSAERLKGVDSTLKIQPAKLEDSAVYLCASSLGRVSSYNEQFFGPGTRLTVL.

The chain recombines TRBV4-1 with TRBJ2-6, with a possible D match to TRBD2 (6 bases). This CDR3 spans 17 amino acids. Trimming left V 2 bases short and J 2 bases short, with 13 bases between. The germline V gene has CDR1 MGHRA and CDR2 YSYEKL. CDR3 in amino acids: CASSQKFGGTGANVLTF. CDR3 nucleotide sequence: TGCGCCAGCAGCCAAAAATTTGGGGGGACTGGGGCCAACGTCCTGACTTTC.

This clone appeared once. The chain recombines TRBV5-4 with TRBJ2-5; possibly TRBD2 for D (7 bases). Germline-derived CDR1 and CDR2 are SGHNT and YYREEE (reference sequence). V was pared by 4 bases and J by 2 bases, with 15 bases between. CDR3 length: 15 amino acids. DNA for the CDR3: TGTGCCAGCAGCACCAGGGGAGCGGGGCAAGAGACCCAGTACTTC. This encodes CASSTRGAGQETQYF.